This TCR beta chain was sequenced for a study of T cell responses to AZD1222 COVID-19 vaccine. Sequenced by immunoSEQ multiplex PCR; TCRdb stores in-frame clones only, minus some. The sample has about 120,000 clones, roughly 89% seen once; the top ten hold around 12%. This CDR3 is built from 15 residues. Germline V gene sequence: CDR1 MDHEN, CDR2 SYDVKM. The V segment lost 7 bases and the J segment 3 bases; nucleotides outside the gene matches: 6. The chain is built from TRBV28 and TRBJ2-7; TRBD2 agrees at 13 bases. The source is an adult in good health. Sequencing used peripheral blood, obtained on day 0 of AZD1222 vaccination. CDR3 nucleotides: TGTGCCAGCACCCCGGGACTAGCGGGAAACTACGAGCAGTACTTC. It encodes CASTPGLAGNYEQYF.